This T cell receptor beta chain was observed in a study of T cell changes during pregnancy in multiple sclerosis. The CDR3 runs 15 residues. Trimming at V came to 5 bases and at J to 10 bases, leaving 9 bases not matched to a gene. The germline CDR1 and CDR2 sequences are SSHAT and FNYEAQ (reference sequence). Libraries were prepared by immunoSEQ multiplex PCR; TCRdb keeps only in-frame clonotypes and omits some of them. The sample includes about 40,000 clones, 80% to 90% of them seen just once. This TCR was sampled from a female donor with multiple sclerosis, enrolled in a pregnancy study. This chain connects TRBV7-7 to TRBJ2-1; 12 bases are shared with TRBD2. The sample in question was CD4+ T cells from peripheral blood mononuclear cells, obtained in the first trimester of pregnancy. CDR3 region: CASSRGLAGLGEQFF. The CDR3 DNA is TGTGCCAGCAGCCGAGGACTAGCGGGACTTGGGGAGCAGTTCTTC. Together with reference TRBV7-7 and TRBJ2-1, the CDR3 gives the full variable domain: GAGVSQSPRYKVTKRGQDVTLRCDPISSHATLYWYQQALGQGPEFLTYFNYEAQPDKSGLPSDRFSAERPEGSISTLTIQRTEQRDSAMYRCASSRGLAGLGEQFFGPGTRLTVL.